This TCR beta chain was identified in a study of T cells in Graves' hyperthyroidism and ophthalmopathy. Study-wide background: Peripheral blood was acquired at first diagnosis, ahead of any therapy whatsoever. General study points: The model forecast ophthalmopathy, anticipating it by a median about six months before onset. Blood samples included most of the expanded thyroid clonotypes exceeding 0.001.

In its sample, this clonotype was seen a few times. Its target is unknown. Germline CDR1 WSHSY, CDR2 SAAADI. The CDR3 has 14 amino acids. Trimming removed 2 bases at V and 3 bases at J, with 11 bases between. What was amplified from RNA transcripts were TCR beta CDR3 regions. An initial round of RT-PCR targeting the TCR CDR3 relied on the HTBI primer set. TCRdb reprocessed the multiplex PCR reads via MiXCR and lists one record per CDR3 protein. The repertoire consists of about 600,000 distinct CDR3 sequences, with around 14% occurring once and the leading ten covering approximately 6.4%. PBMCs were collected from an approximately 9.3 ml volume of fresh peripheral blood.

The sequencing input was blood. The chain has TRBV10-2 and TRBJ2-7, with a weak D call TRBD1 (6 bases). This clonotype originated in a woman aged 18-35 years with Graves' ophthalmopathy. CDR3 amino acids: CASSEVRGGYEQYF. CDR3 DNA sequence: TGCGCCAGCAGTGAGGTCAGGGGCGGCTACGAGCAGTACTTC.